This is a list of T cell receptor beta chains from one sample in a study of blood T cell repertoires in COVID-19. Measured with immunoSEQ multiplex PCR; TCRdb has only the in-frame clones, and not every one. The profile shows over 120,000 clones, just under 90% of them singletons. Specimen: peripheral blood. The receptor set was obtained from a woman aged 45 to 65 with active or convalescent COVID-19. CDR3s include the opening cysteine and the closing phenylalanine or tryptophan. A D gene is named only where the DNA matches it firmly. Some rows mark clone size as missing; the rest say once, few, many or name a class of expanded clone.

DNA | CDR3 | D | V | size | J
TGTGCCAGCAGCTTCCCGGGGTTCAATCAGCCCCAGCATTTT | CASSFPGFNQPQHF | . | TRBV28 | . | TRBJ1-5
TGTGCCAGCAGCCCTGCAGGATACGAGCAGTACTTC | CASSPAGYEQYF | . | TRBV7-8 | . | TRBJ2-7
TGTGCCAGCAGTTACGCGGAGGGGAACACTGAAGCTTTCTTT | CASSYAEGNTEAFF | . | TRBV6-5 | once | TRBJ1-1
TGTGCCAGCAGCCCCCGGACAGGGGACCGACTTCTCAATGAGCAGTTCTTC | CASSPRTGDRLLNEQFF | TRBD1 | TRBV14 | . | TRBJ2-1
. | CASSFGQGVPQETQYF | . | TRBV11-2 | . | TRBJ2-5
TGTGCCAGCAGCGTAGAGACTAGCACAGATACGCAGTATTTT | CASSVETSTDTQYF | . | TRBV9 | once | TRBJ2-3
TGTGCCAGCAGTGAGCGAGGACAGGGCCGGGGAGAGCAGTACTTC | CASSERGQGRGEQYF | TRBD1 | TRBV25-1 | . | TRBJ2-7
TGTGCCAGCAGCCCCGGGAATTGGGAAGGCAACACCGGGGAGCTGTTTTTT | CASSPGNWEGNTGELFF | . | TRBV11-2 | . | TRBJ2-2
TGTGCCAGCTCACCATCCCCCGGTCAGCCCCAGCATTTT | CASSPSPGQPQHF | . | TRBV18 | . | TRBJ1-5
TGTGCCAGCAGCGCCGGGACTGCCTACAATGAGCAGTTCTTC | CASSAGTAYNEQFF | . | TRBV9 | . | TRBJ2-1
TGTGCCAGCAGCTTGAGCGCCCCCTACGAGCAGTACTTC | CASSLSAPYEQYF | . | TRBV5-6 | . | TRBJ2-7
TGCAGCGTTGGCCGAGGATGGGTGAACACTGAAGCTTTCTTT | CSVGRGWVNTEAFF | . | TRBV29-1 | . | TRBJ1-1
TGTGCCAGTCTTCGGGATCCCATAGGCACCGGGGAGCTGTTTTTT | CASLRDPIGTGELFF | . | TRBV19 | . | TRBJ2-2